The 27 T cell receptor beta chains listed next were all sequenced from one sample in a study of cytomegalovirus exposure and HLA in healthy donors. The study ran its PCR with 60 Vbeta and 13 Jbeta primers. Generated by immunoSEQ multiplex PCR, the TCRdb table keeps only in-frame clones and is missing some. The table has about 160,000 clones, roughly 73% seen once. Material for sequencing was PBMCs. The receptors derive from a male donor in good health and CMV-seronegative.

This chain links TRBV28 with TRBJ2-7, with a tentative D call TRBD2 (5 bases). CDR3 length: 15 amino acids. CDR1 and CDR2 (germline): MDHEN, SYDVKM. Between the trimmed V and J ends, which lost 3 bases and 0 bases, there was a span of 12 bases. The CDR3 loop reads CASSLIAFTSYEQYF. The CDR3 DNA reads as TGTGCCAGCAGTTTGATAGCGTTCACCTCCTACGAGCAGTACTTC.

The chain employs TRBV9 and TRBJ1-4; 9 nucleotides align to TRBD1. J was trimmed by 5 bases and V by 5 bases; bases with no gene match: 4. The germline gives CDR1 SGDLS, CDR2 YYNGEE. This CDR3 has 14 residues. The CDR3 DNA reads TGTGCCAGCAGATCAGGGACAGGGAATGAAAAACTGTTTTTT. Its translation is CASRSGTGNEKLFF.

This clone turned up a few times. This chain links TRBV4-3 with TRBJ2-3; 11 positions agree with TRBD2. The germline CDR1 and CDR2 sequences are LGHNA and YSLEER. There are 16 residues in the CDR3. The junction had 13 bases not matched to a gene; V was cut back by 8 bases and J by 6 bases. CDR3 nucleotides: TGCGCCAGCCAAGCCTCGATAGCGGGAGGGTTTGATACGCAGTATTTT. Its protein is CASQASIAGGFDTQYF.

This chain uses TRBV19 with TRBJ2-7, with 10 bases identical to TRBD2. The CDR3 runs 15 residues. Germline trimming cut 5 bases from V and 2 bases from J; bases unmatched to any gene: 6. From germline, CDR1 is LNHDA and CDR2 SQIVND (reference sequence). The CDR3 is CASSQPSGRAYEQYF. The CDR3, as DNA: TGTGCCAGTAGTCAGCCCAGCGGGAGGGCCTACGAGCAGTACTTC.

This chain uses TRBV4-3 with TRBJ2-1, with D maybe TRBD2 (5 bases). There are 16 residues in the CDR3. Per germline, CDR1 LGHNA and CDR2 YSLEER. V was pared by 1 base and J by 4 bases, with 14 bases between. The CDR3 DNA reads TGCGCCAGCAGCCAAGGGAAGGAGGCACGTTACAATGAGCAGTTCTTC. The encoded protein is CASSQGKEARYNEQFF.

The CDR3 DNA sequence: TGTGCCAGCAGTTCCAGGAACACTGAAGCTTTCTTT. It is translated as CASSSRNTEAFF. The chain combines TRBV6-6 with TRBJ1-1; D remains unclear. The CDR3 spans 12 residues. Trimming shortened V by 4 bases and J by 1 base, and 4 bases separated the two germline ends. In germline, CDR1 is MNHNY, CDR2 SVGAGI (reference sequence).

The V gene is TRBV27, the J gene TRBJ1-2, with D perhaps matching TRBD1 (6 bases). This CDR3 has 14 residues. The V and J ends lost 4 bases and 2 bases respectively, with 11 bases between them. In germline, CDR1 is MNHEY, CDR2 SMNVEV (reference sequence). The CDR3 DNA reads as TGTGCCAGCAGTTCACGGGGGGCAAACTATGGCTACACCTTC. Translated, it gives CASSSRGANYGYTF.

The chain uses TRBV19 and TRBJ1-5, with 7 bases lining up with TRBD1. This CDR3 is 16 amino acids long. Germline V gene sequence: CDR1 LNHDA, CDR2 SQIVND (reference sequence). The V and J ends lost 6 bases and 3 bases, in that order; junction bases with no gene match: 11. The CDR3 loop reads CASRSYGQAPNQPQHF. Here the CDR3 DNA reads TGTGCCAGTAGAAGTTATGGACAGGCCCCCAATCAGCCCCAGCATTTT.

Concerning this clone itself: Sequence at one end of the junction differs from germline and may be a read error. V usage is TRBV7-9 and J usage is TRBJ2-7; D call uncertain. Germline-derived CDR1 and CDR2 are SEHNR and FQNEAQ (reference sequence). The CDR3 is 16 residues long. CDR3 coding DNA: TGTTCCAGCAGCCATCTTAACGGTCCGGGTGCGTACGAGCAGTACTTC. This translates into CSSSHLNGPGAYEQYF.

This clone was counted a single time. The rearrangement joins TRBV18 to TRBJ2-7, with 12 bases aligning to TRBD2. With V trimmed by 3 bases and J by 2 bases, 8 bases remained unmatched. Germline V CDR1 and CDR2: KGHSH, LQKENI. There are 17 residues in the CDR3. This CDR3 reads CASSPIETSGSTYEQYF. For the CDR3, the DNA is TGTGCCAGCTCACCTATCGAGACTAGCGGGAGTACCTACGAGCAGTACTTC.

The chain is built from TRBV28 and TRBJ1-5, with TRBD1 matching 8 bases. After removal of 6 bases from V and 6 bases from J, the junction contained 7 bases not matched to a gene. Germline loops: CDR1 MDHEN, CDR2 SYDVKM. This CDR3 comprises 14 residues. Here the CDR3 DNA reads TGTGCCAGCAGGGGGCAGGGGGCAGGTCAGCCCCAGCATTTT. It translates to CASRGQGAGQPQHF.

The chain links TRBV6-5 to TRBJ1-1, with D perhaps matching TRBD1 (5 bases). CDR3 size: 13 residues. Germline CDR1 MNHEY, CDR2 SVGAGI. V lost 6 bases and J lost 7, with 15 bases in between. CDR3 loop: CASRPGLYGEAFF. CDR3 DNA sequence: TGTGCCAGCAGGCCGGGACTGTACGGTGAAGCTTTCTTT.

This clone has just a few counts. The chain links TRBV11-1 to TRBJ2-3, with 10 bases aligning to TRBD1. V gave up 1 base and J gave up 5 bases; unmatched junction bases: 6. The CDR3 has 16 amino acids. CDR1 is SGHAT and CDR2 is FQDESV in the germline V gene (reference sequence). The CDR3 reads CASSLEGQGLGDTQYF. The CDR3 nucleotides are TGTGCCAGCAGCTTAGAGGGACAGGGGTTAGGAGATACGCAGTATTTT.

A single count supports this clone. V gene TRBV28 combines with J gene TRBJ1-2, with 7 bases fitting TRBD1. The CDR3 contains 15 residues. J gave up 4 bases and V 3 bases, and 8 bases lay outside the gene matches. CDR1 and CDR2 (germline): MDHEN, SYDVKM. This chain's CDR3 is CASSFRDRSSYGYTF. The CDR3 DNA follows: TGTGCCAGCAGTTTCCGGGACAGAAGCTCCTATGGCTACACCTTC.

V and J are TRBV27 and TRBJ2-6; 8 bases fit TRBD1. CDR1 and CDR2 (germline): MNHEY, SMNVEV (reference sequence). Trimming removed 7 bases from V and 2 bases from J; junction bases left unmatched: 13. The CDR3 extends over 18 amino acids. The CDR3 is CASTDDRGLAAGANVLTF. The CDR3 region has the DNA TGTGCCAGCACGGATGACAGGGGTTTAGCTGCTGGGGCCAACGTCCTGACTTTC.

In regard to this clone: Distinct nucleotide sequences in the sample also encode this CDR3. The chain links TRBV6-4 to TRBJ2-1, with 11 bases fitting TRBD1. V shed 0 bases and J 7 bases; nucleotides not matched to a gene: 5. CDR1 and CDR2 from the germline V gene are MRHNA and SNTAGT. The CDR3 has 16 amino acids. CDR3 in DNA: TGTGCCAGCAGTGACTCGTCCGGGACAGGGGGTAATGAGCAGTTCTTC. The encoded protein is CASSDSSGTGGNEQFF.

This clone was seen only once. This chain connects TRBV30 to TRBJ2-3, with D possibly being TRBD2 (5 bases). The CDR3 sequence is 16 residues long. CDR1 is GTSNPN and CDR2 is SVGIG in the germline V gene (reference sequence). V lost 0 bases, J lost 4 bases, and 17 bases lay in between. As DNA, the CDR3 is TGTGCCTGGAGTGTACTAAGCGGATTTCAATCAGATACGCAGTATTTT. Protein: CAWSVLSGFQSDTQYF.

The chain couples TRBV10-3 to TRBJ2-7; D may be TRBD2 (6 bases). Germline values: CDR1 ENHRY, CDR2 SYGVKD. The CDR3 runs 13 residues. Trimming took 4 bases from V and 6 from J, leaving 13 bases between them. CDR3 in DNA: TGTGCCATCAGTGGTGGGACGGGGGTCGAGCAGTACTTC. Translated, it gives CAISGGTGVEQYF.

The chain recombines TRBV6-4 with TRBJ2-2; a weak D match, TRBD1 (5 bases). Germline V gives CDR1 MRHNA, CDR2 SNTAGT. The CDR3 consists of 15 residues. V dropped 2 bases and J dropped 6 bases, with 13 bases sitting between them. In DNA, the CDR3 is TGTGCCAGCAGTGACGGCCAGGGTGGGCCCGGGGAGCTGTTTTTT. This sequence encodes CASSDGQGGPGELFF.

CDR3 amino acids: CASSLVVGDRGTEAFF. DNA for the CDR3: TGTGCCAGCAGCTTAGTGGTTGGGGACAGGGGCACTGAAGCTTTCTTT. The chain has TRBV11-2 and TRBJ1-1; TRBD1 matches at 10 bases. The V segment lost 1 base and the J segment 4 bases; nucleotides outside the gene matches: 6. There are 16 residues in the CDR3. CDR1 and CDR2 from the germline V gene are SGHAT and FQNNGV.

This rearrangement joins TRBV29-1 to TRBJ1-1; 12 bases line up with TRBD1. Germline CDR1 SQVTM, CDR2 ANQGSEA. J lost 7 bases, V lost 7 bases, and 4 bases had no gene match. This CDR3 region has 12 residues. DNA of the CDR3: TGCAGCGCTGGGACAGGGGGCGTTGAAGCTTTCTTT. Its translation: CSAGTGGVEAFF.

The genes are TRBV7-2 and TRBJ2-1; no firm D call. V gave up 1 base and J gave up 0 bases, with 7 bases separating them. The CDR3 length is 15 residues. Per germline, CDR1 SGHTA and CDR2 FQGNSA. The CDR3 loop is CASSLGGVSYNEQFF. The CDR3 DNA follows: TGTGCCAGCAGCTTAGGTGGAGTCTCCTACAATGAGCAGTTCTTC.

This chain connects TRBV5-5 to TRBJ2-2; 9 bases map to TRBD2. Trimming took 2 bases from V and 0 from J; bases not matched to a gene: 11. From germline, CDR1 is SGHKS and CDR2 YYEKEE (reference sequence). CDR3 length: 19 residues. The CDR3 reads CASSFRTIIAGANTGELFF. CDR3 sequence (DNA): TGTGCCAGCAGCTTTCGAACCATAATAGCGGGGGCGAACACCGGGGAGCTGTTTTTT. The full variable domain, in which reference TRBV5-5 and TRBJ2-2 provide the parts outside the CDR3, is DAGVTQSPTHLIKTRGQQVTLRCSPISGHKSVSWYQQVLGQGPQFIFQYYEKEERGRGNFPDRFSARQFPNYSSELNVNALLLGDSALYLCASSFRTIIAGANTGELFFGEGSRLTVL.

This clone was recorded only once. The chain employs TRBV7-2 and TRBJ2-7; a weak D match, TRBD2 (6 bases). The CDR3 is 15 amino acids. The germline CDR1 and CDR2 sequences are SGHTA and FQGNSA. The V gene lost 5 bases and the J gene lost 7 bases, with 21 bases spanning the gap. CDR3: CASSPGLVGSDEQYF. In DNA form, the CDR3 reads TGTGCCAGCAGCCCAGGACTGGTCGGGAGCGATGAGCAGTACTTC.

This clone was counted ten times or more. The chain uses TRBV4-2 and TRBJ2-3; TRBD2 matches 10 bases. Germline-derived CDR1 and CDR2 are LGHNA and YNFKEQ. The V and J ends lost 0 bases and 4 bases, in that order; junction bases with no gene match: 1. The CDR3 spans 15 residues. The CDR3 sequence: CASSQEAGGPDTQYF. The CDR3 DNA follows: TGTGCCAGCAGCCAAGAAGCGGGAGGGCCAGATACGCAGTATTTT.

This chain links TRBV18 with TRBJ2-2, with 7 bases lining up with TRBD1. Trimming cost V 3 bases and J 5 bases; bases outside gene matches: 9. Germline loops: CDR1 KGHSH, CDR2 LQKENI. The CDR3 is 16 residues long. CDR3 DNA sequence: TGTGCCAGCTCACCGGGGCGACAGGGTGCAACCGGGGAGCTGTTTTTT. Encoded protein: CASSPGRQGATGELFF. Drawing the rest from reference TRBV18 and TRBJ2-2, the complete variable domain is NAGVMQNPRHLVRRRGQEARLRCSPMKGHSHVYWYRQLPEEGLKFMVYLQKENIIDESGMPKERFSAEFPKEGPSILRIQQVVRGDSAAYFCASSPGRQGATGELFFGEGSRLTVL.

The chain joins TRBV7-3 to TRBJ2-2; D gene uncertain. This CDR3 has 13 residues. V lost 2 bases to trimming and J lost 4 bases, with 5 bases between them. Germline loops: CDR1 SGHTA, CDR2 FQGTGA. This CDR3 is CASSLSSTGELFF. The CDR3 DNA is TGTGCCAGCAGCTTATCGTCCACCGGGGAGCTGTTTTTT.